This T cell receptor beta chain derives from a study of regulatory T cells in long-lasting Graves disease. Through Arm-PCR of CDR3 regions and iRepertoire HTBI primers, TCR beta libraries were built. Each CDR3 protein gets one entry after TCRdb re-called the multiplex PCR reads with MiXCR. The data hold approximately 470,000 distinct CDR3 sequences, with about a sixth observed a single time. A note on this clonotype: At one boundary the junction diverges from the germline segment, which might be a read error.

The sample's time point: newly diagnosed GD, antithyroid drugs for less than 3 months. Construction of the TCR library relied on RNA isolated from PBMCs. The CDR3 sequence is 13 residues long. The germline CDR1 and CDR2 sequences are DFQATT and SNEGSKA (reference sequence). These data were likewise used in another study, on T cells in Graves' hyperthyroidism and ophthalmopathy.

The genes are TRBV20-1 and TRBJ2-1; 13 positions match TRBD2. Source: peripheral blood mononuclear cells (PBMCs), taken at new diagnosis, from a patient treated with antithyroid drugs. The TCR sequence derives from a man in his forties with Graves disease. The CDR3 nucleotides are TGCAGTGCTCCCGGGACTAGCGGGAATGAACAGTTCTTC. This gives the protein CSAPGTSGNEQFF.